This is a list of T cell receptor beta chains from one sample in a study of T cell responses to AZD1222 COVID-19 vaccine. Using immunoSEQ multiplex PCR, the repertoire was profiled, and TCRdb retains in-frame clones only, with some absent. The sample holds 120,000 or so clones, about 92% seen once. The sample here was peripheral blood, taken on day 0 of MenACWY control vaccination. Receptor source: an adult in good health. Both conserved end residues are part of each CDR3. Each record gives: J gene, CDR3 length, V gene, CDR3 protein.

J: TRBJ2-5
length: 15
V: TRBV9
CDR3: CASSVEGLASETQYF

J: TRBJ2-2
length: 15
V: TRBV6-2/TRBV6-3
CDR3: CASSYEDRANGELFF

J: TRBJ2-7
length: 13
V: TRBV5-5
CDR3: CASSLRQGYEQYF

J: TRBJ2-7
length: 16
V: TRBV2
CDR3: CASSESAGQGVYEQYF

J: TRBJ1-6
length: 15
V: TRBV27
CDR3: CASSLQGQKNSPLHF

J: TRBJ2-1
length: 12
V: TRBV5-1
CDR3: CASSTTGTSSFF

J: TRBJ2-3
length: 15
V: TRBV28
CDR3: CASSTTGGKLDTQYF

J: TRBJ1-2
length: 11
V: TRBV29-1
CDR3: CSVRTWEGYTF

J: TRBJ1-1
length: 13
V: TRBV7-9
CDR3: CASSLTGNTEAFF

J: TRBJ2-5
length: 16
V: TRBV11-2
CDR3: CASSLDRRTSQETQYF

J: TRBJ2-5
length: 12
V: TRBV10-3
CDR3: CAISEWAETQYF

J: TRBJ2-5
length: 14
V: TRBV27
CDR3: CASSPTRWGETQYF

J: TRBJ1-1
length: 12
V: TRBV6-2/TRBV6-3
CDR3: CASSYGLEKAFF

J: TRBJ2-7
length: 14
V: TRBV11-2
CDR3: CASSLVSSSYEQYF

J: TRBJ2-3
length: 18
V: TRBV4-3
CDR3: CASSQDAWGSGVGDTQYF

J: TRBJ2-5
length: 13
V: TRBV4-2
CDR3: CASSQDRQETQYF

J: TRBJ1-1
length: 16
V: TRBV5-1
CDR3: CASSSWTVMRGTEAFF

J: TRBJ1-6
length: 15
V: TRBV7-6
CDR3: CASSLGTGVDSPLHF

J: TRBJ1-1
length: 13
V: TRBV7-2
CDR3: CASSLDRATEAFF

J: TRBJ2-7
length: 13
V: TRBV27
CDR3: CASRDRVGYEQYF

J: TRBJ2-3
length: 11
V: TRBV29-1
CDR3: CSVAATDTQYF

J: TRBJ1-2
length: 12
V: TRBV28
CDR3: CASSTPPGAYTF

J: TRBJ2-1
length: 13
V: TRBV30
CDR3: CAWSVLTYNEQFF

J: TRBJ1-3
length: 14
V: TRBV4-1
CDR3: CASSQGFGGNTIYF

J: TRBJ2-2
length: 15
V: TRBV2
CDR3: CASSGLSLNTGELFF

J: TRBJ2-2
length: 16
V: TRBV11-2
CDR3: CASSSPGQVNTGELFF

J: TRBJ2-7
length: 14
V: TRBV6-6
CDR3: CASSLNQGPYEQYF

J: TRBJ1-2
length: 19
V: TRBV19
CDR3: CASSISPIRDRGINYGYTF

J: TRBJ2-3
length: 12
V: TRBV9
CDR3: CASSVGEDTQYF

J: TRBJ2-1
length: 16
V: TRBV2
CDR3: CASRQSSGGINNEQFF

J: TRBJ1-2
length: 15
V: TRBV5-5
CDR3: CASSIPGQGYYGYTF

J: TRBJ2-5
length: 12
V: TRBV7-2
CDR3: CASGGRGGDQYF

J: TRBJ2-7
length: 13
V: TRBV7-9
CDR3: CASSLTGTYEQYF

J: TRBJ1-5
length: 15
V: TRBV2
CDR3: CASSSRPPATQPQHF

J: TRBJ1-2
length: 15
V: TRBV6-5
CDR3: CASSYFGHREEGYTF

J: TRBJ1-6
length: 13
V: TRBV6-6
CDR3: CASHSGQGSTLHF

J: TRBJ2-1
length: 18
V: TRBV30
CDR3: CAWSVGLAGSGGWDEQFF

J: TRBJ2-1
length: 15
V: TRBV5-8
CDR3: CASSAGLPTYNEQFF

J: TRBJ1-5
length: 15
V: TRBV18
CDR3: CASSLSASGEQPQHF

J: TRBJ1-6
length: 15
V: TRBV7-2
CDR3: CASSPGSSYNSPLHF